These T cell receptor beta chains were read from a single sample in a study of T cell responses to AZD1222 COVID-19 vaccine. The protocol was immunoSEQ multiplex PCR, while the TCRdb copy is restricted to in-frame clones and leaves out a portion. The table has approximately 82,000 clones, 85% to 95% seen once; the top ten hold roughly 5%. The sequences come from peripheral blood, collected on day 0 of AZD1222 vaccination. Receptors originate from an adult in good health. CDR3s include the opening cysteine and the closing phenylalanine or tryptophan. The D gene is left open where the match is weak. The size entry is marked missing in some rows and otherwise reads once, few, many or a size class.

d_call	v_call	clone_size	j_call	cdr3_nt	cdr3_aa
NA	TRBV2	NA	TRBJ1-3	TGTGCCAGCAGTGGGGGTTGGCAGGGACGCTCCGGAAACACCATATATTTT	CASSGGWQGRSGNTIYF
NA	TRBV5-1	NA	TRBJ1-1	TGCGCCAGCAGCTTGGCCGGGGGGAACACTGAAGCTTTCTTT	CASSLAGGNTEAFF
TRBD2	TRBV6-2/TRBV6-3	NA	TRBJ2-1	TGTGCCAGCAGTCTCCGTGGGGGGGTCTCCTACAATGAGCAGTTCTTC	CASSLRGGVSYNEQFF
TRBD1	TRBV7-3	NA	TRBJ1-1	TGTGCCAGCAGCTCGAACAGGGGGCAGGAAGCTTTCTTT	CASSSNRGQEAFF
NA	TRBV6-1	NA	TRBJ2-7	TGTGCCAGCAGTGAAGGGAGAGACCGCATTTACGAGCAGTACTTC	CASSEGRDRIYEQYF
NA	TRBV6-5	NA	TRBJ1-1	TGTGCCAGCAGTTACGCGGGGAGTTCGGGGACTGAAGCTTTCTTT	CASSYAGSSGTEAFF
TRBD1	TRBV2	NA	TRBJ2-7	TGTGCCACCTCTTTCCAGGGGGCAGCCTACGAGCAGTACTTC	CATSFQGAAYEQYF
NA	TRBV15	NA	TRBJ1-6	TGTGCCACCAGCAGAGATCAGCTAAATTCACCCCTCCACTTT	CATSRDQLNSPLHF
TRBD1	TRBV28	NA	TRBJ1-3	TGTGCCAGCAGTTTAGTCAGGGGGCCTGGAAACACCATATATTTT	CASSLVRGPGNTIYF
NA	TRBV3-1/TRBV3-2	once	TRBJ2-5	TGTGCCAGCAGCTCGATAGAAGGTCAAGAGACCCAGTACTTC	CASSSIEGQETQYF
NA	TRBV5-1	NA	TRBJ2-7	TGCGCCAGCAGCCCTACAGGGAACTACGAGCAGTACTTC	CASSPTGNYEQYF
NA	TRBV7-9	few	TRBJ1-1	TGTGCCAGCAGCTTCGACGGGAACACTGAAGCTTTCTTT	CASSFDGNTEAFF
NA	TRBV24-1	NA	TRBJ2-3	TGTGCCACCGCTTATTCTGGCACAGATACGCAGTATTTT	CATAYSGTDTQYF
NA	TRBV9	NA	TRBJ2-2	TGTGCCAGCAGCGTAGCTACCCGAGGCAGGAGTAGGGACACCGGGGAGCTGTTTTTT	CASSVATRGRSRDTGELFF
NA	TRBV19	NA	TRBJ2-6	TGTGCCAGTCAGGACGGAAAGGTCTCTGGGGCCAACGTCCTGACTTTC	CASQDGKVSGANVLTF
TRBD1	TRBV10-3	NA	TRBJ1-2	TGTGCCATCAGTGAGTTAGGACAGGGGGGAGGCTACACCTTC	CAISELGQGGGYTF
NA	TRBV28	NA	TRBJ1-1	TGTGCCAGCAGTCCCAGGGTATTGAACACTGAAGCTTTCTTT	CASSPRVLNTEAFF
TRBD1	TRBV10-3	NA	TRBJ2-6	TGTGCCATCAGTGCGACCCCGGGACAGAGCTCTGGGGCCAACGTCCTGACTTTC	CAISATPGQSSGANVLTF
NA	TRBV9	NA	TRBJ1-5	TGTGCCAGCAGCGTAGAGGCCGATCTTCAGCCCCAGCATTTT	CASSVEADLQPQHF
NA	TRBV2	NA	TRBJ2-5	TGTGCCAGCAGAAGGACAGAACAAGAGACCCAGTACTTC	CASRRTEQETQYF
NA	TRBV27	NA	TRBJ2-3	TGTGCCAGCAGTATAACCCAGGGAGACCCAGATACGCAGTATTTT	CASSITQGDPDTQYF
NA	TRBV3-1/TRBV3-2	NA	TRBJ2-7	TGTGCCAGCAGCCAAATGCCTCTGCGGGGCTACGAGCAGTACTTC	CASSQMPLRGYEQYF
NA	TRBV6-2/TRBV6-3	NA	TRBJ1-1	TGTGCCAGCAGATACGTCCGTGGCACTGAAGCTTTCTTT	CASRYVRGTEAFF
NA	TRBV11-3	NA	TRBJ2-7	TGTGCCAGCAGCCCTCACAGGGCCCTAATATACTACGAGCAGTACTTC	CASSPHRALIYYEQYF